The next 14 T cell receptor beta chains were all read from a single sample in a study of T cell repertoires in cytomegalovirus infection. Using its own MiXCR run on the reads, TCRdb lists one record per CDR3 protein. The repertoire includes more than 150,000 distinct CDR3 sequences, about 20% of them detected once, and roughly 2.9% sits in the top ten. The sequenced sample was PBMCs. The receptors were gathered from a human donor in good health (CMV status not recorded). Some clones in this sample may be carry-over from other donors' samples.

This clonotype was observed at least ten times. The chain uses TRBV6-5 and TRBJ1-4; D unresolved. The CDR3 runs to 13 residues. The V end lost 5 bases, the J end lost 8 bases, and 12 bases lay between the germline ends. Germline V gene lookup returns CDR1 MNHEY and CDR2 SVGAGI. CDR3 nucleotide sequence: TGTGCCAGCAGTAGAAGGATAAGAGAAAAACTGTTTTTT. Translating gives CASSRRIREKLFF.

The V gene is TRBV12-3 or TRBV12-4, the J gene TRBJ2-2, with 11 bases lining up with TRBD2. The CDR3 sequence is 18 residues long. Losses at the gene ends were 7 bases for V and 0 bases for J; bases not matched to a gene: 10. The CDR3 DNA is TGTGCCAGCACCCTTTATGGGACTAGCGGACCGAACACCGGGGAGCTGTTTTTT. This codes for CASTLYGTSGPNTGELFF.

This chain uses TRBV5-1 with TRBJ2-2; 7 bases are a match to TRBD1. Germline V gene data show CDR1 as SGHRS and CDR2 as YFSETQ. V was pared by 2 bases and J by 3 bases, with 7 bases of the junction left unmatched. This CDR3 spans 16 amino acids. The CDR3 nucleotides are TGCGCCAGCAGCTTATTAAGGGACAGCCACACCGGGGAGCTGTTTTTT. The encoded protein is CASSLLRDSHTGELFF.

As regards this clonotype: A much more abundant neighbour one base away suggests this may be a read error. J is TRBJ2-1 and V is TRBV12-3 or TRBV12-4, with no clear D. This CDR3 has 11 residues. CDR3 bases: TGTGCCAGCAGTTTTTCTGGTGAGCGGTTCTTC. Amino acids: CASSFSGERFF.

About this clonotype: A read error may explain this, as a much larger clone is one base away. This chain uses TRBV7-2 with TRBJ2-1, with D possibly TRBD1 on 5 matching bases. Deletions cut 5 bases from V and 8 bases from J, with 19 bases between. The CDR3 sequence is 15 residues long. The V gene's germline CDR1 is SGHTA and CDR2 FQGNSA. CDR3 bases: TGTGCCAGCAGCGTAGTGAAAGGGGCTGGGGATGAGCAGTTCTTC. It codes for CASSVVKGAGDEQFF.

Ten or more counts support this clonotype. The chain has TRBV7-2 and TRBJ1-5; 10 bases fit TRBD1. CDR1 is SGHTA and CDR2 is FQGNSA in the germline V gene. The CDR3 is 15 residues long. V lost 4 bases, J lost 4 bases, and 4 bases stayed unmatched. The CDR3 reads CASSSGQGENQPQHF. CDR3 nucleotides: TGTGCCAGCAGCTCAGGACAGGGGGAAAATCAGCCCCAGCATTTT. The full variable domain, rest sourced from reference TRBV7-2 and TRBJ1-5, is GAGVSQSPSNKVTEKGKDVELRCDPISGHTALYWYRQSLGQGLEFLIYFQGNSAPDKSGLPSDRFSAERTGGSVSTLTIQRTQQEDSAVYLCASSSGQGENQPQHFGDGTRLSIL.

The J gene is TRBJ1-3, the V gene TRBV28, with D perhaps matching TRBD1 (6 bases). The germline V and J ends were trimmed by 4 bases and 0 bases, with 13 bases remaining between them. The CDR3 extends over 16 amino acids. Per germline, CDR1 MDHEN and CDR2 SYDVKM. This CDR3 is CASSWYRANSGNTIYF. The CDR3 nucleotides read TGTGCCAGCAGTTGGTACAGGGCAAACTCTGGAAACACCATATATTTT.

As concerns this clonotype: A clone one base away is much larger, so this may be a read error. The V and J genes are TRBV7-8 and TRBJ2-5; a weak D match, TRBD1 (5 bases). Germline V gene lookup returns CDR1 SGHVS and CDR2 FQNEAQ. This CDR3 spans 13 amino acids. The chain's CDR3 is CPSSLVQGETQYF. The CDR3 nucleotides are TGTCCCAGCAGCTTAGTGCAGGGAGAGACCCAGTACTTC.

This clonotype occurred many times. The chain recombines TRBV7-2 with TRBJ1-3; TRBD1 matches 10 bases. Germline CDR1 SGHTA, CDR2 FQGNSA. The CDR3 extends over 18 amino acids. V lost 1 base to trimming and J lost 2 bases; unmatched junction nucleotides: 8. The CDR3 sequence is CASSLEVPGTGAGNTIYF. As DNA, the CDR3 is TGTGCCAGCAGCTTAGAGGTCCCCGGGACAGGGGCTGGAAACACCATATATTTT.

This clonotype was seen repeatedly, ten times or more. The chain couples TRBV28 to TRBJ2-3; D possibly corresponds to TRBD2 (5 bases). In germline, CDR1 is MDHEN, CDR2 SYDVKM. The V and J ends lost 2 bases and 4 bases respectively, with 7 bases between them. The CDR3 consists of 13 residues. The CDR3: CASSLREPDTQYF. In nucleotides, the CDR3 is TGTGCCAGCAGTTTAAGGGAGCCAGATACGCAGTATTTT.

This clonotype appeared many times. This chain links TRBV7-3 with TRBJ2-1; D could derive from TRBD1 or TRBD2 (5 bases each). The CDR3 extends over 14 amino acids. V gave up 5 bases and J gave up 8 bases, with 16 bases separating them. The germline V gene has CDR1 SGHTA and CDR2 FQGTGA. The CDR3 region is CASSPGPLGHEQFF. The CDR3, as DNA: TGTGCCAGCAGCCCGGGACCCCTTGGCCATGAGCAGTTCTTC.

CDR3 region: CASSPPGQANEKLFF. CDR3 DNA sequence: TGTGCCAGTAGCCCTCCGGGACAAGCTAATGAAAAACTGTTTTTT. This chain joins TRBV15 and TRBJ1-4, with D possibly matching TRBD1 (6 bases). The CDR3 has 15 amino acids. Trimming pared 10 bases from V and 3 bases from J, leaving 18 bases between. Germline V lookup: CDR1 LNHNV, CDR2 YYDKDF (reference sequence).

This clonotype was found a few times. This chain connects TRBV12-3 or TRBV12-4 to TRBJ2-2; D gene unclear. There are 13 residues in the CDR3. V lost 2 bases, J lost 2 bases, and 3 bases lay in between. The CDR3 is CASSLPNTGELFF. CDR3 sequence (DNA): TGTGCCAGCAGTTTACCCAACACCGGGGAGCTGTTTTTT.

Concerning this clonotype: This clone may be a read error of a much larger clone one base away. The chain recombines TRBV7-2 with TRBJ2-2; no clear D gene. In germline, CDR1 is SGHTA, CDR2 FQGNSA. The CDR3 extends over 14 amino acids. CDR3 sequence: CVSSFGTNTGELFF. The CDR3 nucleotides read TGTGTCAGCAGCTTCGGTACGAACACCGGGGAGCTGTTTTTT.